This T cell receptor beta chain emerged from a study of PD-1 blockade in classical Hodgkin lymphoma. In every patient, relapse followed autologous stem cell transplantation, while exposure to brentuximab vedotin differed. CDR1 and CDR2 (germline): WSHSY, SAAADI. There are 13 residues in the CDR3. The V end was cut by 6 bases, the J end by 3 bases, with 11 bases between. Here immunoSEQ multiplex PCR was the method, and the copy in TCRdb shows in-frame clones only, minus some. The data hold 70,000 or so clones, with about two thirds observed a single time. This clonotype was obtained from a human donor with classical Hodgkin lymphoma. The specimen comprised peripheral blood mononuclear cells (PBMCs), sampled before the second cycle of nivolumab. The chain recombines TRBV10-2 with TRBJ2-5; TRBD1 is a possible D gene (5 bases). CDR3 in DNA: TGCGCCAGCAGCCTTACAGGAAAAGAGACCCAGTACTTC. It specifies CASSLTGKETQYF.